This TCR beta chain was profiled in a study of blood T cell repertoires in COVID-19. Background on the study: Acute and convalescent COVID-19 samples came from the United States, Italy and Spain. PBMCs, B-cell-depleted T cells, or T cells provided the cDNA or gDNA that made up the material.

In the source study's methods: From reference gene primer amplification, estimates of nucleated cell counts were derived. TCRdb's table, derived via immunoSEQ multiplex PCR, lists solely in-frame clones and lacks some. V, J and clone size are those of that table, while D and trimming were read from the DNA. The sample shows 250,000 to 300,000 clones, about nine tenths of them seen only once. The CDR3 length is 15 residues. Trimming removed 0 bases from V and 3 bases from J; junction bases left unmatched: 0. Germline loops: CDR1 PRHDT, CDR2 FYEKMQ (reference sequence). Material: peripheral blood. The sequence was obtained from a man aged 45-60 years with acute or convalescent COVID-19. The rearrangement joins TRBV13 to TRBJ2-3, with 10 bases identical to TRBD2. CDR3 region: CASSLGLAGTDTQYF. The CDR3 DNA reads TGTGCCAGCAGCTTAGGACTAGCGGGGACAGATACGCAGTATTTT.